These T cell receptor beta chains were read from a single sample in a study of blood T cell repertoires in COVID-19. TCRdb's table, derived via immunoSEQ multiplex PCR, lists solely in-frame clones and lacks some. The repertoire consists of 60,000 or so clones, with around 89% occurring once and the leading ten covering roughly an eighth. Sequencing was done on a sample of peripheral blood. These receptors were obtained from a woman aged 55-75 years with active COVID-19. Each CDR3 is given with its conserved first and last residue.

J gene: TRBJ2-3; V gene: TRBV2; CDR3 protein: CASSAQGTGRDTQYF
J gene: TRBJ2-7; V gene: TRBV6-1; CDR3 protein: CASSEPGLVGYEQYF
J gene: TRBJ1-2; V gene: TRBV20-1; CDR3 protein: CSASRAGQDYGYTF
J gene: TRBJ1-1; V gene: TRBV23-1; CDR3 protein: CASSLQEAFF
J gene: TRBJ2-5; V gene: TRBV7-2; CDR3 protein: CASSFGRGRETQYF
J gene: TRBJ1-1; V gene: TRBV7-2; CDR3 protein: CASSFDGGTEAFF
J gene: TRBJ2-1; V gene: TRBV5-1; CDR3 protein: CASSPRTSGGSNEQFF
J gene: TRBJ1-3; V gene: TRBV11-2; CDR3 protein: CASSWRDRGPGNTIYF
J gene: TRBJ2-6; V gene: TRBV7-8; CDR3 protein: CASSLAAGASSGANVLTF
J gene: TRBJ2-3; V gene: TRBV7-2; CDR3 protein: CASSPLAGGIDTQYF
J gene: TRBJ2-1; V gene: TRBV6-6; CDR3 protein: CASSLPPTSTRDYNEQFF
J gene: TRBJ2-7; V gene: TRBV6-5; CDR3 protein: CASRAPGTGANEQYF
J gene: TRBJ2-5; V gene: TRBV6-5; CDR3 protein: CASSYSVTQETQYF
J gene: TRBJ1-2; V gene: TRBV2; CDR3 protein: CASRDTGNYGYTF
J gene: TRBJ2-5; V gene: TRBV19; CDR3 protein: CATSRGTTYQETQYF
J gene: TRBJ2-2; V gene: TRBV4-1; CDR3 protein: CASSQVTDGELFF
J gene: TRBJ1-2; V gene: TRBV18; CDR3 protein: CASSLIEGNLNGYTF
J gene: TRBJ2-2; V gene: TRBV19; CDR3 protein: CASSIVNRDTGELFF
J gene: TRBJ1-2; V gene: TRBV18; CDR3 protein: CASSPGEVYGYTF
J gene: TRBJ2-5; V gene: TRBV3-1/TRBV3-2; CDR3 protein: CASSQAQGLRETQYF
J gene: TRBJ2-2; V gene: TRBV6-4; CDR3 protein: CASSDFYRSGELFF
J gene: TRBJ2-2; V gene: TRBV4-3; CDR3 protein: CASSRDRPSNTGELFF
J gene: TRBJ2-5; V gene: TRBV5-6; CDR3 protein: CASSLQGVQETQYF
J gene: TRBJ2-2; V gene: TRBV7-2; CDR3 protein: CASSLALPGRTGELFF
J gene: TRBJ2-3; V gene: TRBV4-1; CDR3 protein: CASSRISTDTQYF
J gene: TRBJ2-3; V gene: TRBV19; CDR3 protein: CASSSTSGGADTQYF
J gene: TRBJ1-3; V gene: TRBV7-3; CDR3 protein: CASSLTGGSGNTIYF
J gene: TRBJ2-7; V gene: TRBV18; CDR3 protein: CASSPGPIVTSSGEQYF
J gene: TRBJ2-3; V gene: TRBV6-2/TRBV6-3; CDR3 protein: CASSSWGLAGEDTQYF
J gene: TRBJ2-2; V gene: TRBV5-4; CDR3 protein: CASSLGGAHTGELFF
J gene: TRBJ2-7; V gene: TRBV4-1; CDR3 protein: CASSQGQDSYEQYF
J gene: TRBJ1-2; V gene: TRBV3-1/TRBV3-2; CDR3 protein: CASSQERAYTF
J gene: TRBJ1-1; V gene: TRBV29-1; CDR3 protein: CSVEDQGTGLSPGAFF
J gene: TRBJ1-1; V gene: TRBV24-1; CDR3 protein: CATSDEGNTEAFF
J gene: TRBJ1-5; V gene: TRBV7-9; CDR3 protein: CASSSTGGGQPQHF
J gene: TRBJ2-2; V gene: TRBV9; CDR3 protein: CASTVSGGGYTGELFF
J gene: TRBJ2-5; V gene: TRBV5-4; CDR3 protein: CASSWGQGKETQYF
J gene: TRBJ1-6; V gene: TRBV7-2; CDR3 protein: CASSLSSDSPLHF
J gene: TRBJ2-7; V gene: TRBV10-2; CDR3 protein: CASSVLGASYEQYF
J gene: TRBJ2-1; V gene: TRBV6-1; CDR3 protein: CASSEFSGGTYNEQFF
J gene: TRBJ1-2; V gene: TRBV20-1; CDR3 protein: CSARTVYGYTF
J gene: TRBJ1-2; V gene: TRBV12-3/TRBV12-4; CDR3 protein: CASSSTGVGGYTF
J gene: TRBJ1-2; V gene: TRBV19; CDR3 protein: CASSIGAGSNYGYTF
J gene: TRBJ1-5; V gene: TRBV6-5; CDR3 protein: CASSYQGSQPQHF
J gene: TRBJ2-3; V gene: TRBV5-1; CDR3 protein: CASSTGQAYTDTQYF
J gene: TRBJ2-7; V gene: TRBV5-6; CDR3 protein: CASSSPLGRNGSYEQYF
J gene: TRBJ2-3; V gene: TRBV5-1; CDR3 protein: CASSLGYRSTGTDTQYF